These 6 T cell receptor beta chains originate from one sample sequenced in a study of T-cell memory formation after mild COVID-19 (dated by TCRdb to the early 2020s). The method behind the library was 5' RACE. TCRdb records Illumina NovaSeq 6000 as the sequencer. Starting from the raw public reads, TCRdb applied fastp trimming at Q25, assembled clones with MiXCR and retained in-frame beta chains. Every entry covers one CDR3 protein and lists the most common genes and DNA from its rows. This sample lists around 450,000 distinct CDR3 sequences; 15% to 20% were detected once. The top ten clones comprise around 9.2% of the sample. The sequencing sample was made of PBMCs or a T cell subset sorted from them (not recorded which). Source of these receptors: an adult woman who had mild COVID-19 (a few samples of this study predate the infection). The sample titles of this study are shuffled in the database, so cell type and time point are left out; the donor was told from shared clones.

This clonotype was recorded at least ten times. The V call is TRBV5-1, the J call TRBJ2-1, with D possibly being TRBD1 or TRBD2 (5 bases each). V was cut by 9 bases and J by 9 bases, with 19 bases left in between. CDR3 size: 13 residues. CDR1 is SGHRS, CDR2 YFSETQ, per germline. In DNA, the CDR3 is TGCGCCACCCGCGAAGGTAATGGGGGTGAGCAGTTCTTC. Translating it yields CATREGNGGEQFF.

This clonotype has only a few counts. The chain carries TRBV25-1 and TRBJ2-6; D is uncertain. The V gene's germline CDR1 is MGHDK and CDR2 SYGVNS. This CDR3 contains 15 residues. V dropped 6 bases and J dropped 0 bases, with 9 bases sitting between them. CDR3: CASSTAYSGANVLTF. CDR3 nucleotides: TGTGCCAGCAGCACAGCGTACTCTGGGGCCAACGTCCTGACTTTC. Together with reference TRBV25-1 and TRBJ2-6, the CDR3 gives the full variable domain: EADIYQTPRYLVIGTGKKITLECSQTMGHDKMYWYQQDPGMELHLIHYSYGVNSTEKGDLSSESTVSRIRTEHFPLTLESARPSHTSQYLCASSTAYSGANVLTFGAGSRLTVL.

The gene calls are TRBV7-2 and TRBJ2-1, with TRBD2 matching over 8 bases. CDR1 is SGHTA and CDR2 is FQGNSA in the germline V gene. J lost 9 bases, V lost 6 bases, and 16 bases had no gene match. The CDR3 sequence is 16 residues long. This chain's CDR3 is CASSPQTAGGRREQFF. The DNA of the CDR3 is TGTGCCAGCAGTCCCCAAACCGCGGGAGGACGCCGTGAGCAGTTCTTC.

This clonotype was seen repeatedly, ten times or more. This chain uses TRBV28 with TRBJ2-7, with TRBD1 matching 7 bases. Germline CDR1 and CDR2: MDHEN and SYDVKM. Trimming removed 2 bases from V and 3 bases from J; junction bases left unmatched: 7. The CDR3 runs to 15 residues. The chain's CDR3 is CASSLGTTGDYEQYF. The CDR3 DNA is TGTGCCAGCAGTTTAGGGACAACAGGGGACTACGAGCAGTACTTC.

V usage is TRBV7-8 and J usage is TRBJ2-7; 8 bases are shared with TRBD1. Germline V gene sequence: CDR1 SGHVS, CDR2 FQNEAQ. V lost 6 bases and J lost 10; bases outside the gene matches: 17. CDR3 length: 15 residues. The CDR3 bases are TGTGCCAGCAGATCGACCGGGACAGGCGTTCCCGTCCAGTACTTC. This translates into CASRSTGTGVPVQYF. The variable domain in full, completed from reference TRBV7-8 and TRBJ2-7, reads GAGVSQSPRYKVAKRGQDVALRCDPISGHVSLFWYQQALGQGPEFLTYFQNEAQLDKSGLPSDRFFAERPEGSVSTLKIQRTQQEDSAVYLCASRSTGTGVPVQYFGPGTRLTVT.

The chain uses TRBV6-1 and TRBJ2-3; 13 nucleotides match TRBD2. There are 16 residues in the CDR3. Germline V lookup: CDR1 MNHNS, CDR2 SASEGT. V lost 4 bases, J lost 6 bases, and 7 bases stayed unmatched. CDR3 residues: CASSVGLAGVGDTQYF. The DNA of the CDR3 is TGTGCCAGCAGTGTAGGACTAGCGGGGGTCGGGGATACGCAGTATTTT.